This T cell receptor beta chain originates from a study of shared clonotypes between healthy human individuals. TCRdb's table, derived via immunoSEQ multiplex PCR, lists solely in-frame clones and lacks some. The profile shows about 870,000 clones, over 90% of them singletons. Terminally differentiated effector memory CD45RA+ cells were excluded from the naive CD8 cells, which were CD45RO-negative and positively selected for CCR7. Sequences were obtained from naive CD8+ T cells sorted from blood. The receptor was derived from a man aged 25 to 40 in good health.

The chain's CDR3 is CAIDWTENTGELFF. The CDR3 DNA follows: TGTGCCATCGATTGGACGGAGAACACCGGGGAGCTGTTTTTT. The chain links TRBV6-1 to TRBJ2-2; no reliable D call. Germline CDR1 MNHNS, CDR2 SASEGT. The ends were cut back, 10 bases at V and 1 base at J, with 13 bases in the middle. The CDR3 runs to 14 residues.